These T cell receptor beta chains were read from a single sample in a study of shared clonotypes between healthy human individuals. Produced via immunoSEQ multiplex PCR; TCRdb's table is partial and in-frame only. This table has a few million clones, approximately 95% appearing once. Sequenced input: naive CD4+ T cells from PBMCs. The receptors here all came from a man aged 18 to 30 in good health. Some clones in this sample may be carry-over from other donors' samples. CDR3s include the opening cysteine and the closing phenylalanine or tryptophan. Fields, in order: V gene, D gene, J gene, CDR3 protein. D genes are given only for firm matches.

TRBV28,NA,TRBJ2-2,CASSLTGPTGTGELFF
TRBV6-1,NA,TRBJ2-3,CASSARRTPTTDTQYF
TRBV10-3,NA,TRBJ2-3,CAISDFGGNSSDTQYF
TRBV7-9,TRBD1,TRBJ1-2,CASSLGQGMSGGYTF
TRBV30,TRBD2,TRBJ2-5,CAWGLAGGETQYF
TRBV5-4,TRBD1,TRBJ2-3,CASSKYRGTSTDTQYF
TRBV7-8,TRBD2,TRBJ2-3,CASSSELAGEASGGDTQYF
TRBV28,NA,TRBJ2-7,CASSPRGAGGYEQYF
TRBV5-4,NA,TRBJ2-1,CASSLSLADEQFF
TRBV7-3,NA,TRBJ2-3,CASSTSSDTQYF
TRBV7-9,NA,TRBJ1-5,CASSPPRDEPSERKPQHF
TRBV5-6,TRBD1,TRBJ2-1,CASSSDRGRDIYNEQFF
TRBV19,NA,TRBJ2-2,CASSIGTYNTGELFF
TRBV27,NA,TRBJ1-1,CASSLSAGNGEAFF
TRBV6-5,NA,TRBJ1-1,CASSYTSLRNTEAFF
TRBV2,NA,TRBJ2-5,CASTPSRAQETQYF
TRBV2,NA,TRBJ2-5,CAVRTSSGRETQYF
TRBV28,NA,TRBJ1-5,CASSTDGYQPQHF
TRBV30,NA,TRBJ2-7,CAWSLFGPGEQYF
TRBV18,NA,TRBJ2-3,CASSPPLRTDTQYF
TRBV12-5,NA,TRBJ2-5,CASGLDMVETQYF
TRBV30,NA,TRBJ2-7,CAWGALGEPREQYF
TRBV28,NA,TRBJ2-3,CASRKTSTDTQYF
TRBV11-2,TRBD2,TRBJ2-1,CASSPISGRSYNEQFF
TRBV28,TRBD2,TRBJ2-3,CASTHLAGGYTDTQYF
TRBV9,NA,TRBJ2-1,CASSFSGGSYNEQFF
TRBV2,TRBD1,TRBJ1-2,CASSQDRVDHYGYTF
TRBV28,NA,TRBJ1-5,CASSRLDGVGQPQHF